This T cell receptor beta chain was identified during a study of cytomegalovirus exposure and HLA in healthy donors. The study, taken as a whole, reports: Rates of TCR association differed by HLA locus in a later analysis, with DRB1 highest and HLA-C lowest.

The CDR3 length is 16 residues. V shed 0 bases, J shed 4 bases, and the junction held 5 bases outside the gene matches. Germline CDR1 reads SGDLS; CDR2 reads YYNGEE. The PCR made use of 60 Vbeta and 13 Jbeta primers. Measured with immunoSEQ multiplex PCR; TCRdb has only the in-frame clones, and not every one. Of approximately 150,000 clones in the sample, over 70% were seen once. Concerning this clone: Its specificity is unknown.

The genes are TRBV9 and TRBJ2-2; 8 bases map to TRBD2. This clonotype originated in a man aged 40-49 years in good health and CMV-seronegative. Sequenced sample: PBMCs. CDR3 nucleotide sequence: TGTGCCAGCAGCGTAGGGCTAGCGGGCTCCACCGGGGAGCTGTTTTTT. Its protein product is CASSVGLAGSTGELFF.